The rows below give T cell receptor beta chains drawn from one sample of a study of T-cell reconstitution after alpha-beta-depleted transplantation in children. TCRdb fed the PCR reads into MiXCR, producing one record per CDR3 protein. This table has around 800,000 distinct CDR3 sequences, under 20% appearing once. The sample here was PBMCs, mostly from graft donor cells, taken 360 days after TCRalphabeta/CD19-depleted stem cell transplant. These TCRs come from a male patient under 18 who had a stem cell transplant for acute lymphoblastic leukemia, so the T cells may come from the graft donor. CDR3s include the opening cysteine and the closing phenylalanine or tryptophan. D genes are given only for firm matches. Clone sizes are given selectively: once, few, many, or a class where the clone is expanded.

clone size,J gene,D gene,V gene,CDR3 DNA,CDR3 protein
NA,TRBJ2-3,NA,TRBV24-1,TGTGCCACCAGTGATTTGACTGCAGATACGCAGTATTTT,CATSDLTADTQYF
NA,TRBJ2-2,NA,TRBV21-1,TGTGCCAGCAGCAAAGATGCCGGAGACAGGCCCTCGAACACCGGGGAGCTGTTTTTT,CASSKDAGDRPSNTGELFF
NA,TRBJ1-2,NA,TRBV20-1,TGCAGTGCTAGAGGATTAAGGTTGGACTATGGCTACACCTTC,CSARGLRLDYGYTF
NA,TRBJ2-3,NA,TRBV10-3,TGTGCCATCAGTGGACTTGGCACAGCCTCGGGCACAGATACGCAGTATTTT,CAISGLGTASGTDTQYF
few,TRBJ2-1,TRBD1,TRBV24-1,TGTGCCACCAGTGATGAGGACAGGGAACACAATGAGCAGTTCTTC,CATSDEDREHNEQFF
NA,TRBJ2-5,TRBD2,TRBV27,TGTGCCAGCAGTTCCCTAGCGGGAGTAAGGGGAGAGACCCAGTACTTC,CASSSLAGVRGETQYF
few,TRBJ2-7,NA,TRBV3-1,TGTGCCAGCAGCGAGACCTACAGGCCACCTTACGAGCAGTACTTC,CASSETYRPPYEQYF
NA,TRBJ2-1,NA,TRBV6-2/TRBV6-3,TGTGCCAGCAGTCCCTTCGTGGCGGGTTTGTTCTTC,CASSPFVAGLFF
NA,TRBJ2-7,TRBD1,TRBV5-1,TGCGCCAGCAGCCCCTGGACAGGGGGGACCGCCGTGCAGTACTTC,CASSPWTGGTAVQYF
NA,TRBJ2-5,NA,TRBV11-3,TGTGCCAGCAGCGGCAGCCTAGCCCTGCAAGAGACCCAGTACTTC,CASSGSLALQETQYF
many,TRBJ2-3,NA,TRBV24-1,TGTGCCACCAGTGACCTTAGAACAGATACGCAGTATTTT,CATSDLRTDTQYF
NA,TRBJ1-2,NA,TRBV27,TGTGCCAGCAGTTATTTGGGGGTTGGATATGGCTACACCTTC,CASSYLGVGYGYTF
many,TRBJ2-7,NA,TRBV15,TGTGCCACCAGCAGCAGGTCCTCCTACGAGCAGTACTTC,CATSSRSSYEQYF
few,TRBJ2-7,TRBD1,TRBV12-3/TRBV12-4,TGTGCCAGCAGTCGACAGGGGGTGGGGTACGAGCAGTACTTC,CASSRQGVGYEQYF
NA,TRBJ2-3,TRBD2,TRBV11-1,TGTGCCAGCAGCTTCTCTACTAGCGGGAGAAGTCTATTCACAGATACGCAGTATTTT,CASSFSTSGRSLFTDTQYF
few,TRBJ2-7,NA,TRBV19,TGTGCCAGTAGTACCCCGACTAGGGGCTACGAGCAGTACTTC,CASSTPTRGYEQYF
NA,TRBJ2-3,TRBD2,TRBV19,TGTGCCAGCGCTTTAGCGGGAGGAGGAACAGATACGCAGTATTTT,CASALAGGGTDTQYF
many,TRBJ2-3,NA,TRBV20-1,TGCAGTGCTTATAGCCGTAAGAGCACAGATACGCAGTATTTT,CSAYSRKSTDTQYF
NA,TRBJ2-1,TRBD2,TRBV11-3,TGTGCCAGCAGCGCGGGACTAGCCCTGTACAATGAGCAGTTCTTC,CASSAGLALYNEQFF
NA,TRBJ2-1,TRBD2,TRBV7-3,TGTGCCAGCAGTAACCTGTTAGGACTAGGATTCAATGAGCAGTTCTTC,CASSNLLGLGFNEQFF
once,TRBJ2-7,TRBD1,TRBV2,TGTGCCAGCAGTTTCACGGGGACAGGGGAGCTTACGAAGCAGTACTTC,CASSFTGTGELTKQYF